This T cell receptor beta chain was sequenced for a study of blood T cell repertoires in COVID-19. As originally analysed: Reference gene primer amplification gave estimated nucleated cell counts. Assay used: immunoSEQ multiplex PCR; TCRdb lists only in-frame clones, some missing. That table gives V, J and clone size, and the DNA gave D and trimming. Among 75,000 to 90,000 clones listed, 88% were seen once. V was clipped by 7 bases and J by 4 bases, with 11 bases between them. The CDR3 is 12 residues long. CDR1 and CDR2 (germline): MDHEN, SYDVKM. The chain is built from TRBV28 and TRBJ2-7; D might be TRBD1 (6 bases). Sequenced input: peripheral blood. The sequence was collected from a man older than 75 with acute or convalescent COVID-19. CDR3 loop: CASISRGYEQYF. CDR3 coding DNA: TGTGCCAGCATCTCGAGGGGGTACGAGCAGTACTTC.